These 4 T cell receptor beta chains originate from one sample sequenced in a study (dated by TCRdb to about 2015). Library preparation was by 5' RACE. Sequencing instrument: Illumina MiSeq. Using fastp trimming at Q25 and MiXCR clonotype assembly, TCRdb reanalyzed the public sequencing data and kept in-frame beta chains. Each entry merges the rows of one CDR3 protein and shows their most common DNA and genes. The table for this sample lists fewer than 65,000 distinct CDR3 sequences; around 30% of them were counted only once. Jointly, the top ten make up 2% to 2.5% of the sample. The sample comprised tumor-infiltrating naive CD4+ T cells sorted from the breast tumor. The sample's cell subset or site, from its label and the paper: naive CD4+ T cells, CD4+CD45RA+CD25-. The receptors shown here come from a female donor with breast cancer.

About this clonotype: An end of the junction differs from the germline gene, which may be a read error. The chain has TRBV10-3 and TRBJ2-1, with D perhaps matching TRBD1 (6 bases). Germline V gene data show CDR1 as ENHRY and CDR2 as SYGVKD. The length of the CDR3 is 14 residues. CDR3: CTISDLGLGGEQFF. Here the CDR3 DNA reads TGTACCATCAGTGACCTAGGGCTAGGGGGTGAGCAGTTCTTC.

This clonotype occurred many times. V is TRBV24-1 and J is TRBJ2-7; possibly TRBD1 for D (6 bases). CDR1 and CDR2 from the germline V gene are KGHDR and SFDVKD. The CDR3 covers 14 residues. V lost 4 bases and J lost 6, with 15 bases in between. In DNA, the CDR3 is TGTGCCACCAGTGACCACTATAAGACAGGCGAGCAGTACTTC. Encoded protein: CATSDHYKTGEQYF.

On this clonotype: Mismatch with germline at one junction end may stem from a read error. The rearrangement links TRBV6-6 to TRBJ1-3; TRBD1 agrees at 7 bases. The CDR3 contains 16 residues. The V gene's germline CDR1 is MNHNY and CDR2 SVGAGI (reference sequence). The CDR3 protein is CARSSGTAISGNTIYF. The CDR3 nucleotides read TGTGCCCGCAGCTCTGGGACAGCTATCTCTGGAAACACCATATATTTT.

This clonotype has a handful of counts. The V and J genes are TRBV12-3 or TRBV12-4 and TRBJ1-5; D is unresolved. Trimming shortened V by 5 bases and J by 2 bases, and 10 bases separated the two germline ends. The CDR3 is 14 amino acids. CDR3 DNA sequence: TGTGCCAGCAGTCCCCTTGGTCGCAATCAGCCCCAGCATTTT. Amino acid sequence: CASSPLGRNQPQHF.